This TCR beta chain was obtained from a study of beta chain features in type 1 diabetes. The isolated RNA, all of it, was reverse transcribed, so expressed TCRB transcripts were what got sequenced. Regulatory, naive and central memory T cell samples averaged roughly 3.8 million reads. Libraries were prepared by immunoSEQ multiplex PCR; TCRdb keeps only in-frame clonotypes and omits some of them. The table records 900,000 or so clones, under 20% of them present only once. Germline V gene data show CDR1 as MNHNY and CDR2 as SVGAGI (reference sequence). The CDR3 runs to 16 residues. The ends were cut back, 0 bases at V and 0 bases at J, with 12 bases in the middle.

The clonotype comes from a woman younger than 35 in good health. The specimen sequenced was naive CD4+ T cells from blood. V gene TRBV6-6 combines with J gene TRBJ2-7, with D unresolved. In nucleotides, the CDR3 is TGTGCCAGCAGTTACTCGAACTCAAGAAGCTCCTACGAGCAGTACTTC. Protein sequence: CASSYSNSRSSYEQYF.